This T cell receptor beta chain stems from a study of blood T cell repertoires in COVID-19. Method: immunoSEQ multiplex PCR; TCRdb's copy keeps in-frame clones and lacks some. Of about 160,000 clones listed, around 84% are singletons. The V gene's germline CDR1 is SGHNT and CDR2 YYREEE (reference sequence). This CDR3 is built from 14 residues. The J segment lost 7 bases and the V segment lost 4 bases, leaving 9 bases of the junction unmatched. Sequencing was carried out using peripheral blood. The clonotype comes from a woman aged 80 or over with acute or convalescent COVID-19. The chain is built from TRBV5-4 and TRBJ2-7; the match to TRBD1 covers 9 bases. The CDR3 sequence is CASSAGQGRWEQYF. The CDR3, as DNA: TGTGCCAGCAGCGCGGGACAGGGAAGGTGGGAGCAGTACTTC.